This passage covers 14 T cell receptor beta chains from one sample sequenced in a study of spatial heterogeneity in lung cancer. Documented time point: sample taken at primary tumor resection. TCRdb reprocessed the 5' RACE reads with MiXCR, giving one entry per CDR3 protein. The table lists about 2,900 distinct CDR3 sequences, less than 20% of them singletons. Material: normal lung tissue next to the tumor, obtained at surgery. The receptors come from a male donor with early-stage non-small cell lung cancer.

By its share, this clonotype is medium-sized. The rearrangement uses TRBV2 and TRBJ1-5, with D perhaps matching TRBD1 (5 bases). V dropped 4 bases and J dropped 1 base, with 14 bases sitting between them. The length of the CDR3 is 16 residues. Germline CDR1 is SNHLY and CDR2 is FYNNEI. The CDR3 region is CASSGSRGMSNQPQHF. CDR3 nucleotides: TGTGCCAGCAGTGGCAGTAGGGGTATGAGCAATCAGCCCCAGCATTTT.

In its sample, this clonotype ranks as medium-sized. The chain combines TRBV11-1 with TRBJ2-2; perhaps TRBD1 as D (6 bases). The CDR3 is 15 amino acids. Germline V lookup: CDR1 SGHAT, CDR2 FQDESV (reference sequence). V was shortened by 5 bases and J by 0 bases, with 10 bases between the two germline ends. The CDR3 nucleotides read TGTGCCAGCAGCAAAAGGGGGACGAACACCGGGGAGCTGTTTTTT. The encoded protein is CASSKRGTNTGELFF. Variable domain in full (rest from reference TRBV11-1 and TRBJ2-2): EAEVAQSPRYKITEKSQAVAFWCDPISGHATLYWYRQILGQGPELLVQFQDESVVDDSQLPKDRFSAERLKGVDSTLKIQPAELGDSAMYLCASSKRGTNTGELFFGEGSRLTVL.

By share, this clonotype counts as medium-sized. V is TRBV12-3 or TRBV12-4 and J is TRBJ1-5; D is undetermined. The V end lost 7 bases, the J end lost 4 bases, and 14 bases lay between the germline ends. This CDR3 has 14 residues. DNA of the CDR3: TGTGCCAGCATGAGGATGGACTCAAATCAGCCCCAGCATTTT. Amino acids: CASMRMDSNQPQHF.

The V call is TRBV3-1, the J call TRBJ1-4, with TRBD1 matching 9 bases. Germline V gene sequence: CDR1 LGHDT, CDR2 YNNKEL (reference sequence). The CDR3 totals 16 residues. V lost 1 base to trimming and J lost 6 bases; unmatched junction nucleotides: 6. This CDR3 reads CASSQGWDRVDEKLFF. Here the CDR3 DNA reads TGTGCCAGCAGCCAAGGGTGGGACAGGGTTGATGAAAAACTGTTTTTT.

By proportion, this clonotype is medium-sized. The chain uses TRBV3-1 and TRBJ2-1, with D maybe TRBD2 (5 bases). This CDR3 is built from 15 residues. The germline V gene encodes CDR1 LGHDT and CDR2 YNNKEL (reference sequence). V lost 1 base and J 7 bases, leaving 14 bases between the germline ends. CDR3 in amino acids: CASSQAPLATNEQFF. Here the CDR3 DNA reads TGTGCCAGCAGCCAAGCCCCTTTAGCGACTAATGAGCAGTTCTTC.

By share, this clonotype ranks as medium-sized (0.01 to 0.1%). This chain links TRBV25-1 with TRBJ2-1; 9 nucleotides match TRBD1. This CDR3 region has 14 residues. V shed 8 bases, J shed 3 bases, and the junction held 5 bases outside the gene matches. Looked up from germline, CDR1 is MGHDK and CDR2 is SYGVNS. The CDR3 nucleotides read TGTGCCAGCTCGGGACAGGGAGTCTACAATGAGCAGTTCTTC. This sequence encodes CASSGQGVYNEQFF.

By its share, this clonotype is medium-sized (0.01 to 0.1%). The V and J genes are TRBV29-1 and TRBJ2-1; 10 nucleotides line up with TRBD2. Germline CDR1 reads SQVTM; CDR2 reads ANQGSEA. V was pared by 6 bases and J by 3 bases, with 8 bases of the junction left unmatched. The CDR3 loop spans 15 amino acids. As DNA, the CDR3 is TGCAGCGTACCCCCCAGCGGGGGGGGCTACAATGAGCAGTTCTTC. As protein: CSVPPSGGGYNEQFF.

Judged by abundance, this clonotype is medium-sized. V is TRBV12-3 or TRBV12-4 and J is TRBJ1-5; D gene ambiguous. Trimming left V 4 bases short and J 1 base short, with 11 bases between. This CDR3 comprises 15 residues. The CDR3 DNA follows: TGTGCCAGCAGTTCCGGGATGAGGAGCAATCAGCCCCAGCATTTT. Its protein product is CASSSGMRSNQPQHF.

This clonotype counts as medium-sized. CDR3 DNA sequence: TGTGCCAGCAGCCAAGCCACGACTAGCGAGATCAACGTCCTGACTTTC. Translated: CASSQATTSEINVLTF. This chain uses TRBV4-2 with TRBJ2-6; 8 bases are a match to TRBD2. Trimming cost V 1 base and J 9 bases; bases outside gene matches: 8. CDR3 size: 16 residues. Germline assignment: CDR1 LGHNA and CDR2 YNFKEQ.

In regard to this clonotype: An end of the junction differs from the germline gene, which may be a read error. The rearrangement uses TRBV27 and TRBJ2-3; 8 bases are shared with TRBD2. Germline CDR1 reads MNHEY; CDR2 reads SMNVEV (reference sequence). The length of the CDR3 is 13 residues. CDR3 residues: CASSFSGGDTRYF. CDR3 bases: TGTGCCAGCAGTTTTTCCGGGGGGGATACGCGGTATTTT.

Judged by abundance, this clonotype is medium-sized. The V and J genes are TRBV5-1 and TRBJ2-1; 9 bases are shared with TRBD2. V was pared by 0 bases and J by 7 bases, with 8 bases of the junction left unmatched. The length of the CDR3 is 16 residues. Germline lookup yields CDR1 SGHRS and CDR2 YFSETQ. The CDR3 region is CASSLDGMAGGNEQFF. The DNA of the CDR3 is TGCGCCAGCAGCTTGGATGGGATGGCGGGGGGGAATGAGCAGTTCTTC.

This clonotype appeared a few times. The chain links TRBV4-2 to TRBJ1-4, with D unclear. This CDR3 has 13 residues. V shed 0 bases and J shed 7 bases, with 6 bases lying between them. CDR1 and CDR2 (germline): LGHNA, YNFKEQ. The CDR3 nucleotides are TGTGCCAGCAGCCAAGAGGTTTTTGAAAAACTGTTTTTT. Its translation: CASSQEVFEKLFF.

By frequency in the sample, this clonotype is medium-sized. The genes are TRBV20-1 and TRBJ2-5; D perhaps matches TRBD1 (5 bases). In germline, CDR1 is DFQATT, CDR2 SNEGSKA (reference sequence). V lost 3 bases and J lost 5, with 7 bases in between. This CDR3 is built from 11 residues. The CDR3: CSARKGETQYF. The CDR3 nucleotides are TGCAGTGCTAGGAAGGGGGAGACCCAGTACTTC.

This clonotype counts as medium-sized (0.01 to 0.1%). This chain uses TRBV5-1 with TRBJ2-7; D gene unclear. Per germline, CDR1 SGHRS and CDR2 YFSETQ. The CDR3 covers 13 residues. V lost 4 bases, J lost 1 base, and 9 bases lay in between. CDR3 sequence reads: CASSLGSSYEQYF. CDR3 nucleotides: TGCGCCAGCAGCCTCGGGTCATCCTACGAGCAGTACTTC.